The 26 T cell receptor beta chains in this list originate from one sample, sequenced in a study of T cells in Graves' hyperthyroidism and ophthalmopathy. Researchers amplified the TCR beta CDR3 regions from RNA transcripts. The TCR CDR3 was amplified in a first-round RT-PCR using the HTBI primer set. Using its own MiXCR run on the multiplex PCR reads, TCRdb lists one record per CDR3 protein. Of a few hundred thousand distinct CDR3 sequences detected, about 15% appear once; the ten largest clones hold approximately 32%. Sequencing input: blood. The receptor set was obtained from a woman under 40 with Graves' hyperthyroidism.

This clonotype was counted between two and nine times. CDR3 sequence: CASSTDRSSYNEQFF. CDR3 nucleotides: TGTGCCAGCAGCACCGACAGGAGCTCCTACAATGAGCAGTTCTTC. This sequence joins TRBV7-6 and TRBJ2-1; possible D gene TRBD1, 6 bases. The V gene's germline CDR1 is SGHVS and CDR2 FNYEAQ. The CDR3 extends over 15 amino acids. The V and J ends lost 5 bases and 0 bases respectively, with 11 bases between them.

This chain connects TRBV24-1 to TRBJ1-5; 7 bases map to TRBD1. Per germline, CDR1 KGHDR and CDR2 SFDVKD. The junction had 7 bases not matched to a gene; V was cut back by 2 bases and J by 7 bases. The CDR3 runs to 15 residues. In DNA, the CDR3 is TGTGCCACCAGTGATTGGCGCCAGGGGGGCCAGCCCCAGCATTTT. Translating it yields CATSDWRQGGQPQHF.

This clonotype occurred a few times. The chain combines TRBV4-1 with TRBJ2-1; 9 positions agree with TRBD1. V shed 0 bases, J shed 4 bases, and the junction held 7 bases outside the gene matches. This CDR3 has 17 residues. From germline, CDR1 is MGHRA and CDR2 YSYEKL. CDR3 nucleotides: TGCGCCAGCAGCCAAGATTTGGGGACAGGGACATACAATGAGCAGTTCTTC. Amino acid sequence: CASSQDLGTGTYNEQFF.

This clonotype was picked up a small number of times. The V and J genes are TRBV7-8 and TRBJ1-5; D gene ambiguous. The germline V and J ends were trimmed by 4 bases and 0 bases, with 10 bases remaining between them. Germline CDR1 SGHVS, CDR2 FQNEAQ. The CDR3 extends over 15 amino acids. CDR3 loop: CASSSLYNSNQPQHF. CDR3 nucleotides: TGTGCCAGCAGCTCGCTATACAATAGCAATCAGCCCCAGCATTTT.

This clonotype was found many times. This chain links TRBV12-3 or TRBV12-4 with TRBJ2-1; the match to TRBD1 covers 12 bases. Trimming took 6 bases from V and 9 from J; bases not matched to a gene: 9. This CDR3 has 15 residues. In nucleotides, the CDR3 is TGTGCCAGCAGCCGCCCGGGACAGGGGGCTATTGAGCAGTTCTTC. It translates to CASSRPGQGAIEQFF.

This clonotype was found many times. The genes are TRBV4-1 and TRBJ2-2, with a weak D call TRBD1 (6 bases). The CDR3 length is 17 residues. Trimming stripped 3 bases from V and 2 bases from J, with 16 bases between. CDR1 and CDR2 from the germline V gene are MGHRA and YSYEKL. This chain's CDR3 is CASSHTRAGVNTGELFF. In nucleotides, the CDR3 is TGCGCCAGCAGCCACACAAGGGCAGGGGTAAACACCGGGGAGCTGTTTTTT.

This clonotype has more than one count but fewer than ten. This chain connects TRBV6-1 to TRBJ2-2, with unresolved D. This CDR3 spans 15 amino acids. The V end was cut by 4 bases, the J end by 0 bases, with 9 bases between. Germline CDR1 and CDR2: MNHNS and SASEGT. CDR3: CASSAGPANTGELFF. In DNA, the CDR3 is TGTGCCAGCAGTGCAGGCCCGGCGAACACCGGGGAGCTGTTTTTT.

J is TRBJ2-3 and V is TRBV19; TRBD1 matches at 7 bases. CDR1 and CDR2 from the germline V gene are LNHDA and SQIVND (reference sequence). V shed 2 bases, J shed 4 bases, and the junction held 9 bases outside the gene matches. The CDR3 contains 16 residues. The CDR3 reads CASSILSPGTADTQYF. The CDR3 nucleotides are TGTGCCAGTAGTATATTATCCCCAGGGACAGCAGATACGCAGTATTTT.

This clonotype was recorded many times. V usage is TRBV5-5 and J usage is TRBJ2-5; 11 nucleotides line up with TRBD2. V dropped 4 bases and J dropped 2; count of bases not matched to a gene: 16. In germline, CDR1 is SGHKS, CDR2 YYEKEE (reference sequence). The CDR3 contains 19 residues. The CDR3 region has the DNA TGTGCCAGCAGCCAGAGGGTTGGTAGCGGGAGGGAAAATCAAGAGACCCAGTACTTC. Amino acid sequence: CASSQRVGSGRENQETQYF.

This clonotype came up many times. The V call is TRBV3-1, the J call TRBJ1-1; D not resolved. Germline-derived CDR1 and CDR2 are LGHDT and YNNKEL (reference sequence). The CDR3 runs 14 residues. V shed 1 base and J shed 3 bases, with 9 bases lying between them. The CDR3 nucleotides read TGTGCCAGCAGCCAAGGTACTGTCTACACTGAAGCTTTCTTT. Residues: CASSQGTVYTEAFF. Variable domain in full (rest from reference TRBV3-1 and TRBJ1-1): DTAVSQTPKYLVTQMGNDKSIKCEQNLGHDTMYWYKQDSKKFLKIMFSYNNKELIINETVPNRFSPKSPDKAHLNLHINSLELGDSAVYFCASSQGTVYTEAFFGQGTRLTVV.

In this sample, this clonotype turned up a few times. This rearrangement joins TRBV29-1 to TRBJ2-5; either TRBD1 or TRBD2 may supply D (6 bases each). This CDR3 comprises 13 residues. CDR1 is SQVTM, CDR2 ANQGSEA, per germline. Trimming shortened V by 2 bases and J by 5 bases, and 12 bases separated the two germline ends. Written as DNA, the CDR3 is TGCAGCGTTGAAAGGGGGGCGGGGGAGACCCAGTACTTC. It specifies CSVERGAGETQYF. The complete variable domain, with remaining parts taken from reference TRBV29-1 and TRBJ2-5, reads SAVISQKPSRDICQRGTSLTIQCQVDSQVTMMFWYRQQPGQSLTLIATANQGSEATYESGFVIDKFPISRPNLTFSTLTVSNMSPEDSSIYLCSVERGAGETQYFGPGTRLLVL.

This clonotype was detected a few times. The genes are TRBV14 and TRBJ2-3; 8 bases map to TRBD2. CDR3 size: 18 residues. Germline V gene data show CDR1 as SGHDN and CDR2 as FVKESK. V lost 6 bases to trimming and J lost 2 bases; unmatched junction nucleotides: 16. The CDR3 sequence is CASSQRQWTSRYTDTQYF. Here the CDR3 DNA reads TGTGCCAGCAGTCAAAGGCAGTGGACTAGCCGGTACACAGATACGCAGTATTTT.

V usage is TRBV14 and J usage is TRBJ2-6; TRBD2 matches at 12 bases. V lost 4 bases and J lost 2; bases outside the gene matches: 12. This CDR3 region has 20 residues. Germline CDR1 reads SGHDN; CDR2 reads FVKESK. Written as DNA, the CDR3 is TGTGCCAGCAGCCCCCAAGGTGAGACTAGCGGGAGTCCTGGGGCCAACGTCCTGACTTTC. Translation gives CASSPQGETSGSPGANVLTF.

This clonotype was detected ten times or more. The chain has TRBV2 and TRBJ2-7; perhaps TRBD1 as D (6 bases). This CDR3 spans 13 amino acids. Deletions cut 4 bases from V and 3 bases from J, with 10 bases between. Germline V gives CDR1 SNHLY, CDR2 FYNNEI. In nucleotides, the CDR3 is TGTGCCAGCAGTGGGACAGTATTCTACGAGCAGTACTTC. It translates to CASSGTVFYEQYF.

At least ten counts were recorded for this clonotype. The chain is built from TRBV24-1 and TRBJ1-2, with a tentative D call TRBD1 (5 bases). Between the trimmed V and J ends, which lost 2 bases and 8 bases, there was a span of 11 bases. Germline CDR1 is KGHDR and CDR2 is SFDVKD. CDR3 length equals 13 residues. This CDR3 is CATSDSGTQGYTF. CDR3 coding DNA: TGTGCCACCAGTGATTCCGGGACCCAAGGCTACACCTTC.

This clonotype has ten or more counts. The V and J genes are TRBV27 and TRBJ2-7, with TRBD1 matching over 9 bases. Germline-derived CDR1 and CDR2 are MNHEY and SMNVEV (reference sequence). The CDR3 length is 14 residues. The V segment lost 6 bases and the J segment 2 bases; nucleotides outside the gene matches: 5. CDR3 nucleotides: TGTGCCAGCAGAGGGACAGGGCGTACCTACGAGCAGTACTTC. As protein: CASRGTGRTYEQYF.

This clonotype was seen a handful of times. The rearrangement joins TRBV27 to TRBJ1-5; weak D call: TRBD1 (5 bases). The V and J ends lost 5 bases and 7 bases respectively, with 12 bases between them. This CDR3 spans 13 amino acids. Per germline, CDR1 MNHEY and CDR2 SMNVEV (reference sequence). CDR3 sequence reads: CASSSRDWQPQHF. The CDR3 coding sequence is TGTGCCAGCAGTAGTAGGGACTGGCAGCCCCAGCATTTT.

This clonotype was seen more than once but under ten times. V is TRBV20-1 and J is TRBJ2-5, with 9 positions matching TRBD2. V was pared by 0 bases and J by 5 bases, with 10 bases of the junction left unmatched. This CDR3 is built from 16 residues. Looked up from germline, CDR1 is DFQATT and CDR2 is SNEGSKA (reference sequence). The CDR3 DNA reads TGCAGTGCTAGAGACCCTGCGGGAGGGCCTGGGGAGACCCAGTACTTC. Amino acid sequence: CSARDPAGGPGETQYF.

This clonotype was seen many times. The rearrangement joins TRBV11-1 to TRBJ2-7; tentatively, D is TRBD2 (6 bases). Germline CDR1 and CDR2: SGHAT and FQDESV (reference sequence). Trimming removed 4 bases at V and 0 bases at J, with 16 bases between. The CDR3 spans 16 residues. CDR3 coding DNA: TGTGCCAGCAGCTCTCCTTCGGGGGAGTACTCCTACGAGCAGTACTTC. Its translation is CASSSPSGEYSYEQYF.

The gene calls are TRBV7-9 and TRBJ1-2, with TRBD1 matching over 8 bases. The CDR3 contains 14 residues. The ends lost 5 bases at V and 8 bases at J; junction bases unmatched: 10. CDR1 and CDR2 from the germline V gene are SEHNR and FQNEAQ (reference sequence). DNA of the CDR3: TGTGCCAGCAGCCCAAATCAGGGGGCGGAGGGCTACACCTTC. Its protein product is CASSPNQGAEGYTF.

This clonotype has a count of ten or more. The CDR3 region has the DNA TGCAGTGCTAGGACTAGAGACTACGAGCAGTACTTC. It is translated as CSARTRDYEQYF. The V call is TRBV20-1, the J call TRBJ2-7; the D gene is possibly TRBD2 (6 bases). The CDR3 consists of 12 residues. Germline V gene sequence: CDR1 DFQATT, CDR2 SNEGSKA (reference sequence). V gave up 3 bases and J gave up 3 bases, with 9 bases separating them.

As to this clonotype: A read error may account for a junction end that differs from germline. This rearrangement joins TRBV7-9 to TRBJ2-5; the D gene is possibly TRBD2 (6 bases). Per the germline V gene, CDR1 is SEHNR and CDR2 is FQNEAQ (reference sequence). The length of the CDR3 is 11 residues. CDR3 protein: CASSLEGTLNF. CDR3 nucleotides: TGTGCCAGCAGCTTGGAGGGCACCCTGAACTTC.

This clonotype has more than one count but fewer than ten. The chain joins TRBV2 to TRBJ2-1; either TRBD1 or TRBD2 may supply D (7 bases each). Germline CDR1 SNHLY, CDR2 FYNNEI. Trimming took 6 bases from V and 5 from J, leaving 23 bases between them. There are 17 residues in the CDR3. CDR3 loop: CASSGLRGQGGNNEQFF. CDR3 nucleotides: TGTGCCAGCAGCGGCCTCCGCGGGCAGGGGGGGAACAATGAGCAGTTCTTC.

In this sample, this clonotype turned up many times. The chain is built from TRBV5-1 and TRBJ1-1, with a tentative D call TRBD1 (6 bases). Trimming shortened V by 4 bases and J by 1 base, and 8 bases separated the two germline ends. The CDR3 contains 13 residues. Germline-derived CDR1 and CDR2 are SGHRS and YFSETQ. CDR3 sequence: CASSGQRNTEAFF. The CDR3 region has the DNA TGCGCCAGCAGCGGACAGAGGAACACTGAAGCTTTCTTT.

This clonotype has a count of ten or more. J is TRBJ2-2 and V is TRBV11-2, with D perhaps matching TRBD1 (6 bases). Trimming pared 4 bases from V and 1 base from J, leaving 10 bases between. CDR1 is SGHAT, CDR2 FQNNGV, per germline. The CDR3 has 15 amino acids. The CDR3 coding sequence is TGTGCCAGCAGCTCGGTGACAGGGAACACCGGGGAGCTGTTTTTT. It encodes CASSSVTGNTGELFF.

This clonotype turned up a few times. The gene calls are TRBV20-1 and TRBJ2-7, with D perhaps matching TRBD1 (6 bases). V gave up 7 bases and J gave up 2 bases, with 18 bases separating them. This CDR3 is built from 14 residues. Germline loops: CDR1 DFQATT, CDR2 SNEGSKA (reference sequence). The CDR3 bases are TGCAGTGTTACCCCCCCAGGGGCTGCCTACGAGCAGTACTTC. Protein sequence: CSVTPPGAAYEQYF.